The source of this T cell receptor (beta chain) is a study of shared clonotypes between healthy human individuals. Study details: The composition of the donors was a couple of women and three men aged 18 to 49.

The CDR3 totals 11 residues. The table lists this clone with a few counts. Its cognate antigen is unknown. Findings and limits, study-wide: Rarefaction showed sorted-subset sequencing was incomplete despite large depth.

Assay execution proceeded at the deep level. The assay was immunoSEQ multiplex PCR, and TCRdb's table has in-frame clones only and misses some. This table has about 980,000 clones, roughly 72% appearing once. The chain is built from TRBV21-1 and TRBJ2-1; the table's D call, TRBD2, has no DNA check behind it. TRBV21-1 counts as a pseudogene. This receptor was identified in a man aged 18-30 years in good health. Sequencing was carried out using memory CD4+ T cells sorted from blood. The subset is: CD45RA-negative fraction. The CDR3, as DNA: TGTGCCAGCAGCAACCCCGTTCCGCAGTTCTTC. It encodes CASSNPVPQFF.